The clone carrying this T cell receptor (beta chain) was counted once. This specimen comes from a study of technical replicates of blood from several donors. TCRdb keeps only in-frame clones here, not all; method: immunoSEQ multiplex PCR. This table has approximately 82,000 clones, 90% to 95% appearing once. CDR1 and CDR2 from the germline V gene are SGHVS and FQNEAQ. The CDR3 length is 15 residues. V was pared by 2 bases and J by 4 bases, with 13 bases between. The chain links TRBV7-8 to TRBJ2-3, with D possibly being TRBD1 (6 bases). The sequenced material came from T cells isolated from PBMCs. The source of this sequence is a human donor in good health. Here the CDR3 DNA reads TGTGCCAGCAGCTTACCGGTACAGGGCTCAGATACGCAGTATTTT. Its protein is CASSLPVQGSDTQYF.